This TCR beta chain came from a study of T cell repertoires in cytomegalovirus infection. Study-wide context: CMV infection plus the matching HLA type was flagged by public TCR beta signatures.

Trimming took 9 bases from V and 3 from J, leaving 18 bases between them. The CDR3 consists of 15 residues. As to this clonotype: The antigen is not known.

TCRdb passed the reads through MiXCR, listing each CDR3 protein once. This sample carries under 95,000 distinct CDR3 sequences, 40% to 50% of them seen once, and the ten largest clones take approximately 93%. Study outcomes and limitations: Dominating the ex vivo response were TCR beta clonotypes that were CMV-specific and HLA-C-restricted. Cumulative frequency of public TCR beta families picked out carriers of CMV plus the relevant HLA.

This receptor was taken from a human donor in good health (CMV status not recorded). Some clones in this sample may be carry-over from other donors' samples. The sample here was CD8+ T cells from cultured PBMCs, taken from culture after CMV antigen stimulation. The V call is TRBV12-3 or TRBV12-4, the J call TRBJ2-1; TRBD1 is a possible D gene (6 bases). This CDR3 is CASTLRGYGYNEQFF. As DNA, the CDR3 is TGTGCCAGTACCCTAAGGGGGTACGGCTACAATGAGCAGTTCTTC.